What follows describes a single T cell receptor beta chain. Vbeta (60) and Jbeta (13) primers were used in the PCR. Repertoires were generated with immunoSEQ multiplex PCR, while TCRdb's copy carries only in-frame clones and drops some. The table has about 100,000 clones, around 80% seen once. This entry belongs to a study of cytomegalovirus exposure and HLA in healthy donors. The source of this sequence is a woman aged 40 to 49 in good health and CMV-seronegative. Sequenced: PBMCs.

The CDR3 bases are TGTGCCAGCAGCTTGTCTGGCATGAACACTGAAGCTTTCTTT. Translation: CASSLSGMNTEAFF. This sequence joins TRBV5-5 and TRBJ1-1; D gene ambiguous. CDR1 and CDR2 (germline): SGHKS, YYEKEE (reference sequence). The CDR3 runs to 14 residues. Trimming pared 1 base from V and 0 bases from J, leaving 7 bases between.